The clone carrying this TCR beta chain was detected only once. Its antigen is still unknown. The data originate from a study of CD8+CD57+ T cells in acquired aplastic anemia. The wider study: Yields of DNA that came from sorted CD4+ and CD8+ cells averaged roughly 3.3 ug. The study, taken as a whole, reports: Around 30 sequences, all CD8+ CDR3, were shared between patients and controls.

The template used for profiling TCR beta VDJ and CDR3 was genomic DNA. TCRdb reprocessed the reads via MiXCR and lists one record per CDR3 protein. The sample comprises about 120,000 distinct CDR3 sequences, almost 40% of which are singletons, and 2% to 3% rests with the top ten. An expansion of CD8+CD57+ cells by flow cytometry had been shown in patients chosen for sequencing. Severe acquired aplastic anemia was present in all patients. J lost 2 bases, V lost 5 bases, and 12 bases had no gene match. The CDR3 length is 17 residues. The germline gives CDR1 ENHRY, CDR2 SYGVKD. This chain links TRBV10-3 with TRBJ1-2; 9 bases line up with TRBD1. Sequences were obtained from sorted CD4+, CD8+, or CD8+CD57+ T cells (not recorded which) from PBMCs. The sequence was collected from a human donor with aplastic anemia. CDR3: CAISPGTGNPSNYGYTF. CDR3 coding DNA: TGTGCCATCAGTCCTGGGACAGGGAACCCGTCCAACTATGGCTACACCTTC.